The rows below give T cell receptor beta chains drawn from one sample of a study of blood T cell repertoires in COVID-19. Assay used: immunoSEQ multiplex PCR; TCRdb lists only in-frame clones, some missing. The sample consists of 300,000 to 400,000 clones, roughly nine tenths of them appearing once. The sample was peripheral blood. Source of these receptors: a woman aged 25 to 39 with COVID-19, enrolled during active disease. The conserved cysteine and the conserved F or W are not part of the CDR3 here.

TRBJ1-1 | TRBV28 | ASSQTQGAKGRTEAF
TRBJ2-1 | TRBV30 | AWSPGTGKNEQF
TRBJ1-1 | TRBV12-3/TRBV12-4 | ASSRPGTGLAF
TRBJ2-1 | TRBV29-1 | SVVYSGGNEQF
TRBJ2-3 | TRBV4-2 | ASSQELAGGLKSDTQY
TRBJ2-7 | TRBV3-1/TRBV3-2 | ASSRGFGPYEQY
TRBJ1-1 | TRBV5-1 | ASSLRQGDTEAF
TRBJ1-2 | TRBV28 | ASNHERGYT
TRBJ2-7 | TRBV9 | ASSVGGSTYEQY
TRBJ1-6 | TRBV9 | ASSPPGGMNSPLH
TRBJ2-7 | TRBV5-1 | ASSRGVASGSYEQY
TRBJ1-5 | TRBV2 | ASSQRGTQPQH
TRBJ2-7 | TRBV14 | ASSPRVSSYEQY
TRBJ2-1 | TRBV20-1 | SASSPLAGGLYNEQF
TRBJ2-7 | TRBV30 | AWSVGLSSSYEQY
TRBJ2-7 | TRBV4-2 | ASSQSSGGPYEQY
TRBJ2-7 | TRBV19 | ASSILLSEVYEQY
TRBJ2-7 | TRBV11-2 | ASSAGTDYEQY
TRBJ2-3 | TRBV27 | ASPCTDTQY
TRBJ2-1 | TRBV19 | ASSMGGGVNEQF
TRBJ1-2 | TRBV24-1 | ATNKNNDQNRACGYT
TRBJ2-2 | TRBV5-4 | ASSLGGQPNTGELF
TRBJ1-2 | TRBV7-9 | ASSKMAGLYGYT
TRBJ1-2 | TRBV29-1 | SVTQQGNYGYT
TRBJ2-2 | TRBV10-3 | AISESRAGELF
TRBJ2-1 | TRBV24-1 | ATSDPGLGNLGEQF
TRBJ1-2 | TRBV28 | ASSAGQPYRYT
TRBJ2-7 | TRBV27 | ASSLVPGVYEQY
TRBJ2-7 | TRBV27 | ASSPKTGAPYEQY
TRBJ2-3 | TRBV6-1 | ASGGADTQY
TRBJ2-7 | TRBV27 | ASSPLASGSREQY
TRBJ1-5 | TRBV30 | AWSVLGGSRQPQH
TRBJ2-2 | TRBV6-5 | ASSYSNTGELF
TRBJ2-7 | TRBV11-3 | ASSLGGAAYEQY
TRBJ1-5 | TRBV6-2/TRBV6-3 | ASSYSSRVGQGSSNQPQH
TRBJ1-2 | TRBV12-3/TRBV12-4 | ASSLAKGRAGT
TRBJ2-2 | TRBV7-9 | ASSLGQGASNTGELF
TRBJ1-2 | TRBV30 | AWSDGDRNYGYT
TRBJ2-1 | TRBV9 | ASSVQPSGIRHNEQF
TRBJ1-1 | TRBV18 | ASSPRDSDRTEAF
TRBJ2-7 | TRBV9 | ASSVGLDPLYEQY
TRBJ2-7 | TRBV29-1 | SVVGQGGEQY
TRBJ1-1 | TRBV5-4 | ASSLVGQLGAF
TRBJ1-5 | TRBV3-1/TRBV3-2 | ASSQDVSGNQPQH
TRBJ1-4 | TRBV6-5 | ASSYLYGEGNEKLF
TRBJ1-1 | TRBV11-2 | ASSSDRNTEAF
TRBJ2-2 | TRBV28 | ASGGAVTGELF
TRBJ2-3 | TRBV5-4 | ASSLGGSRILADTQY
TRBJ2-2 | TRBV27 | ASSPTGVTGELF
TRBJ2-1 | TRBV7-8 | ASSLLAGLNEQF
TRBJ1-4 | TRBV27 | ASAFVATNEKLF
TRBJ2-7 | TRBV11-2 | ASSLDVRGYEQY
TRBJ2-2 | TRBV30 | AWSVLPLAGGGELF
TRBJ2-3 | TRBV28 | ASRVRRIESDTQY
TRBJ2-2 | TRBV7-9 | ASAQNEVTGELF